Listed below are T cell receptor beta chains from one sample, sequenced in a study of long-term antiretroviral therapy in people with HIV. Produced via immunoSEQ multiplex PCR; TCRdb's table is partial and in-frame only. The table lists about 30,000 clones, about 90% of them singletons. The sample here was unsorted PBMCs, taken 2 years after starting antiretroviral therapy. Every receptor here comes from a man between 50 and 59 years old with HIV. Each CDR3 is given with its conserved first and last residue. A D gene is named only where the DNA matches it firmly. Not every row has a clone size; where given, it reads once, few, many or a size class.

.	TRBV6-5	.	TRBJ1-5	TGTGCCAGCAGTTACTCGCAGTACTATCAGCCCCAGCATTTT	CASSYSQYYQPQHF
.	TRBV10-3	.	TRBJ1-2	TGTGCCATCAGTGTTACAGGGTTAAGCCGAGCGCAGAACTATGGCTACACCTTC	CAISVTGLSRAQNYGYTF
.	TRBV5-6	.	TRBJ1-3	TGTGCCAGCAGCCCCAGGAGGGCCGGAAACACCATATATTTT	CASSPRRAGNTIYF
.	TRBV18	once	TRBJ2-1	TGTGCCAGCTCACCCACTAGGGGAACCTACAATGAGCAGTTCTTC	CASSPTRGTYNEQFF
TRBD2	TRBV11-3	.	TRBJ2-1	TGTGCCAGCAGCCCAAGACTAGCTACTTACAATGAGCAGTTCTTC	CASSPRLATYNEQFF
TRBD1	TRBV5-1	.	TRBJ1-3	TGCGCCAGCAGCCCCTGGGACAGCTCCACTGGAAACACCATATATTTT	CASSPWDSSTGNTIYF
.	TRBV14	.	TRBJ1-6	TGTGCCAGCAGCCAAGCCCCCAGGGTGAATTCACCCCTCCACTTT	CASSQAPRVNSPLHF
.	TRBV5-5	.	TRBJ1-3	TGTGCCAGCAGCTTGGACGGCTCCTCTGGAAACACCATATATTTT	CASSLDGSSGNTIYF
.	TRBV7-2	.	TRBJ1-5	TGTGCCAGCAGCCCCGTCAGGGGAGTGCATCAGCCCCAGCATTTT	CASSPVRGVHQPQHF
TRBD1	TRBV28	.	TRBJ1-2	TGTGCCAGCAGTTTATTGGGGACAGGGGGCTGGTATGGCTACACCTTC	CASSLLGTGGWYGYTF
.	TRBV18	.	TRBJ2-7	TGTGCCAGCTCACCCCGGGCCGATCACTACGAGCAGTACTTC	CASSPRADHYEQYF
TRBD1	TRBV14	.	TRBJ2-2	TGTGCCAGCAGCCCATGGACAGGGGCCGGGGAGCTGTTTTTT	CASSPWTGAGELFF
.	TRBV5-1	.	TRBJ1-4	TGCGCCAGCAGCTTGGTTGGGGTCGGCAAGGGAAGTGAAAAACTGTTTTTT	CASSLVGVGKGSEKLFF
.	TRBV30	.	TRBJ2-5	TGTGCCCGAGCGACCGGATCGAGGGAGACCCAGTACTTC	CARATGSRETQYF
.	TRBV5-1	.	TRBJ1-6	TGCGCCAGCAGCTCTAAGGCCGGGACAATGAATTCACCCCTCCACTTT	CASSSKAGTMNSPLHF
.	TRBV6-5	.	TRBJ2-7	TGTGCCAGCAGTTACTCGGGGGACGAGCAGTACTTC	CASSYSGDEQYF
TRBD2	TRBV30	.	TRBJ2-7	TGTGCCTGGAGGGTGGAGGGAGGGCGGTACGAGCAGTACTTC	CAWRVEGGRYEQYF
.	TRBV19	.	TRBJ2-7	TGTGCCAGTACCGGGACCGGAGGTTTCTACGAGCAGTACTTC	CASTGTGGFYEQYF
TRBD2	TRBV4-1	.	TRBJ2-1	TGCGCCAGCAGCCAGCCGGGACTAACGACGAATGAGCAGTTCTTC	CASSQPGLTTNEQFF
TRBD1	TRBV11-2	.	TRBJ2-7	TGTGCCAGCACAATCTTGACAGGGACGCCCGAGCAGTACTTC	CASTILTGTPEQYF
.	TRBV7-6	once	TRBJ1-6	TGTGCCAGCAGCTTACAACGGCTTGGATATAATTCACCCCTCCACTTT	CASSLQRLGYNSPLHF
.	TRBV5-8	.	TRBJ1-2	TGTGCCAGCAGCTTGGACGGATCTAACTATGGCTACACCTTC	CASSLDGSNYGYTF
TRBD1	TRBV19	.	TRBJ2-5	TGTGCCAGTAGTCCTCGGACAGGTAACCAAGAGACCCAGTACTTC	CASSPRTGNQETQYF
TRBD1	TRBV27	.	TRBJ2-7	TGTGCCAGCAGTTTTCAGGACAGGGTGGGCGGCGAGCAGTACTTC	CASSFQDRVGGEQYF
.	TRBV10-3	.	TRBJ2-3	TGTGCCATCAGTGAGCCACTAGAGGGGTCAGATACGCAGTATTTT	CAISEPLEGSDTQYF
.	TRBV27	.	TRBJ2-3	TGTGCCAGCAGTTTGACAGCAGGGACAGATACGCAGTATTTT	CASSLTAGTDTQYF
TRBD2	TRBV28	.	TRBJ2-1	TGTGCCAGCAGTCCACTAGACATAGCGGGGGAGCAGTTCTTC	CASSPLDIAGEQFF
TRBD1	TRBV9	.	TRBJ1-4	TGTGCCAGCAGCACTAGAGGACAGGGGTCTAATGAAAAACTGTTTTTT	CASSTRGQGSNEKLFF
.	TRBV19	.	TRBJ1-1	TGTGCCAGTAGTACCCCCCAGGCGAGCCCCGGCGGGGAAGCTTTCTTT	CASSTPQASPGGEAFF
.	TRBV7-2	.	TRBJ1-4	TGTGCCAGCAGCCGGGCCCCTACGGGAAATGAAAAACTGTTTTTT	CASSRAPTGNEKLFF
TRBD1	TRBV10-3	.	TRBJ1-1	TGTGCCATCAGTGCCCCACAGGGGGAGAGCACTGAAGCTTTCTTT	CAISAPQGESTEAFF
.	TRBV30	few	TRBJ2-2	TGTGCCTGGAGAGGGGTCACCGGGGAGCTGTTTTTT	CAWRGVTGELFF
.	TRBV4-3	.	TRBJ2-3	TGCGCCAGCAGCCAAGGAATATCCCACACAGATACGCAGTATTTT	CASSQGISHTDTQYF
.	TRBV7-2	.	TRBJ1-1	TGTGCCAGCAAAGGGGTCCTATCGAACACTGAAGCTTTCTTT	CASKGVLSNTEAFF
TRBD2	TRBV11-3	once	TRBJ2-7	TGTGCCAGCAGCCTTAGCGGGACCTACGAGCAGTACTTC	CASSLSGTYEQYF
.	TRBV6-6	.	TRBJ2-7	TGTGCCAGCAGTTATCGGCATACCTCCAACGAGCAGTACTTC	CASSYRHTSNEQYF
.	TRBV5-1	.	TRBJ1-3	TGCGCCAGCAGCTTGGGGCCGGAGGGAAACACCATATATTTT	CASSLGPEGNTIYF
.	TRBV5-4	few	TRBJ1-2	TGTGCCAGCAGCTTCGGAGGAGGCTACACCTTC	CASSFGGGYTF
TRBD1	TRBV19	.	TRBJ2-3	TGTGCCAGTAGTTTGGGACAGGGACCAGATACGCAGTATTTT	CASSLGQGPDTQYF
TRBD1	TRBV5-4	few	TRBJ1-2	TGTGCCAGCAGCTTGGACAGGGGGTACGGCTACACCTTC	CASSLDRGYGYTF
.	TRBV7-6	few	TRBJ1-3	TGTGCCAGCAGCTTTGGGTACGGCTCTGGAAACACCATATATTTT	CASSFGYGSGNTIYF
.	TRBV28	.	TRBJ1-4	TGTGCCAGCAGACTATGGGGGCAAGGAGAAAAACTGTTTTTT	CASRLWGQGEKLFF
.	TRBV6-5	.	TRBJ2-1	TGTGCCAGCAGCTCATACAGGAGCTCCTACAATGAGCAGTTCTTC	CASSSYRSSYNEQFF